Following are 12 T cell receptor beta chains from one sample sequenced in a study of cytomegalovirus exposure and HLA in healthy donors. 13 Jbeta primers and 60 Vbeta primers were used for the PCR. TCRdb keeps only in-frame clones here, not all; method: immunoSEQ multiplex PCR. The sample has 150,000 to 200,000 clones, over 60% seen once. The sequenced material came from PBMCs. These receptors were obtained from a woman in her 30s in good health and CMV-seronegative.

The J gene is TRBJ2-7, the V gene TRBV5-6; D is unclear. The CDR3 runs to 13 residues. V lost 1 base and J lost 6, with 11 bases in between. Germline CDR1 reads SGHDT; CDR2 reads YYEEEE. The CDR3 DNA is TGTGCCAGCAGCTTGTCGGGTTCAGTCGAGCAGTACTTC. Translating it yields CASSLSGSVEQYF. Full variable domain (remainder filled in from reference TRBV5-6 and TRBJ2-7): DAGVTQSPTHLIKTRGQQVTLRCSPKSGHDTVSWYQQALGQGPQFIFQYYEEEERQRGNFPDRFSGHQFPNYSSELNVNALLLGDSALYLCASSLSGSVEQYFGPGTRLTVT.

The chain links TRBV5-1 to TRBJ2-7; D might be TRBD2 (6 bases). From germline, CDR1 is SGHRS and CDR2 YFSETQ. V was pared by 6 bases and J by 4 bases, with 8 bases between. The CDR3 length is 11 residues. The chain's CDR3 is CASKEGYEQYF. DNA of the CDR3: TGCGCCAGCAAGGAGGGTTACGAGCAGTACTTC.

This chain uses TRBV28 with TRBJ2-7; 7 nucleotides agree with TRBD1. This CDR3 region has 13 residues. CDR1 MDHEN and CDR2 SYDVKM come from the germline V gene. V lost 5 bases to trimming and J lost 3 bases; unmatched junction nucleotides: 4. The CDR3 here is CASSPGQNYEQYF. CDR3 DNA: TGTGCCAGCAGTCCGGGACAGAACTACGAGCAGTACTTC.

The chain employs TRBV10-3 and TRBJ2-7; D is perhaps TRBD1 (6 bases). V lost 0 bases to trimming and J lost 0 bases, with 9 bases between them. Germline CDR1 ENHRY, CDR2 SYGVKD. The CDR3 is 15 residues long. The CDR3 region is CAISESGQSSYEQYF. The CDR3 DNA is TGTGCCATCAGTGAGTCTGGACAGAGCTCCTACGAGCAGTACTTC.

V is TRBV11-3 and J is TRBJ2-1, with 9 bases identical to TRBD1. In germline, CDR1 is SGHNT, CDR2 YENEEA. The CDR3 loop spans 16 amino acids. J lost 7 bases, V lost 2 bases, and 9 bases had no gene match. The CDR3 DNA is TGTGCCAGCAGCTTATCTACAGGGGGCGAGGGGAATGAGCAGTTCTTC. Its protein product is CASSLSTGGEGNEQFF.

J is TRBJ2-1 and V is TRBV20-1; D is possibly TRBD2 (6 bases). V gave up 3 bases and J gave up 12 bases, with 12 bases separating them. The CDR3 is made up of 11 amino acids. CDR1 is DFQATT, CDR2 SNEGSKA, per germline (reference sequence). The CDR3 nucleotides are TGCAGTGCTAGGGTGGTGGGGGGGCAGTTCTTC. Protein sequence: CSARVVGGQFF.

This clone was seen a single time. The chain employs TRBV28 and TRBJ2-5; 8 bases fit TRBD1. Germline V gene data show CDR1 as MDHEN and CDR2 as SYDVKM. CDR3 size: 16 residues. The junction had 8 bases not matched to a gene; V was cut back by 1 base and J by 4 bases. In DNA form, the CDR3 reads TGTGCCAGCAGTTTATTAATTCAGGGGGCGAGAGAGACCCAGTACTTC. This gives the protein CASSLLIQGARETQYF.

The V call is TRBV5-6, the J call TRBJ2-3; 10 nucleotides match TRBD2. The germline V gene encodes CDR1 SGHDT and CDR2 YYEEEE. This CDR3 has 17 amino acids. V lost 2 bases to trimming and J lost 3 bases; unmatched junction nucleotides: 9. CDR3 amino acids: CASSLKREGVRTDTQYF. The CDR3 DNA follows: TGTGCCAGCAGCTTAAAGCGGGAGGGTGTGCGGACAGATACGCAGTATTTT.

The CDR3 reads CASSVPSGSDTQYF. The CDR3 nucleotides are TGTGCCAGCAGCGTACCTAGCGGGAGCGATACGCAGTATTTT. The chain recombines TRBV9 with TRBJ2-3; 10 bases fit TRBD2. The CDR3 runs 14 residues. Germline CDR1 SGDLS, CDR2 YYNGEE. V was pared by 1 base and J by 6 bases, with 2 bases of the junction left unmatched.

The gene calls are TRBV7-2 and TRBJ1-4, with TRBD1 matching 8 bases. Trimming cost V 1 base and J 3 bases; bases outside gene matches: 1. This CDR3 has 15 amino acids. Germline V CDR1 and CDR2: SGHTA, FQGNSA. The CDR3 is CASSLVTGANEKLFF. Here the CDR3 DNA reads TGTGCCAGCAGCTTAGTGACAGGGGCTAATGAAAAACTGTTTTTT. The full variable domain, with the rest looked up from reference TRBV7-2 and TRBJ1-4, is GAGVSQSPSNKVTEKGKDVELRCDPISGHTALYWYRQSLGQGLEFLIYFQGNSAPDKSGLPSDRFSAERTGGSVSTLTIQRTQQEDSAVYLCASSLVTGANEKLFFGSGTQLSVL.

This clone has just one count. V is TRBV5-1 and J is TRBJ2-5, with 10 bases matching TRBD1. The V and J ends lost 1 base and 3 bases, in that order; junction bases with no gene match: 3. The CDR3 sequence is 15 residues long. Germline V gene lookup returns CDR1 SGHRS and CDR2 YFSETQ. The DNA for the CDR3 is TGCGCCAGCAGCTTGAGTGGGACAGGGGAAGAGACCCAGTACTTC. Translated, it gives CASSLSGTGEETQYF.

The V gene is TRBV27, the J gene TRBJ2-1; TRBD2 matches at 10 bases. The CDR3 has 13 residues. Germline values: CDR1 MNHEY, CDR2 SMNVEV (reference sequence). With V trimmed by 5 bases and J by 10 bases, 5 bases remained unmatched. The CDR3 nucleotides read TGTGCCAGCAGTCCTAGCGGGGGAAGGGAGCAGTTCTTC. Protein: CASSPSGGREQFF.